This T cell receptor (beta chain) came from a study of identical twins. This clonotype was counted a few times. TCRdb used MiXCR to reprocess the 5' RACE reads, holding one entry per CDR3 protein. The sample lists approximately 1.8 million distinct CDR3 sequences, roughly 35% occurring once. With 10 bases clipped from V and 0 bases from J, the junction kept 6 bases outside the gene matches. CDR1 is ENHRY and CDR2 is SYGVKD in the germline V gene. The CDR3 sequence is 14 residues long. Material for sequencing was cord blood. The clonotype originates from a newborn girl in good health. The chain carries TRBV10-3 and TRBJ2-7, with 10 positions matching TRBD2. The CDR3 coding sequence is TGTGCCACCGAGCTAGCGGGGGACTCCTACGAGCAGTACTTC. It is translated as CATELAGDSYEQYF.